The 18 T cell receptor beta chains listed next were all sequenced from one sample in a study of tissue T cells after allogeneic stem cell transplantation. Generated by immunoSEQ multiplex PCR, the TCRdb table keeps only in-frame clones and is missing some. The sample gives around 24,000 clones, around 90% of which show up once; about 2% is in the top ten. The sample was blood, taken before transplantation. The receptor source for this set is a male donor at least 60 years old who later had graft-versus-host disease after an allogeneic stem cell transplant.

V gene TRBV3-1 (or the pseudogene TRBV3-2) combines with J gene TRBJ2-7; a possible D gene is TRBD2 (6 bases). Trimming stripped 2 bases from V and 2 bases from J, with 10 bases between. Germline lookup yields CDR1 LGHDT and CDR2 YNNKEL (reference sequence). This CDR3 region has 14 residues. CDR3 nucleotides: TGTGCCAGCAGCCAATCGGGAGTGGCCTACGAGCAGTACTTC. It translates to CASSQSGVAYEQYF.

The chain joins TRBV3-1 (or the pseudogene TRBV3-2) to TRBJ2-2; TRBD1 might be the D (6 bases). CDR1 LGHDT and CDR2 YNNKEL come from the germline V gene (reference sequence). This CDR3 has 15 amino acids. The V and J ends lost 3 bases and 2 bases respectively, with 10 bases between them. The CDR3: CASSHRGTNTGELFF. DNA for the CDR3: TGTGCCAGCAGCCACAGGGGAACTAACACCGGGGAGCTGTTTTTT.

CDR3 in amino acids: CASSYSRGRDEQYF. CDR3 DNA: TGTGCCAGCAGTTACTCAAGGGGGCGGGACGAGCAGTACTTC. The chain couples TRBV6-5 to TRBJ2-7; 7 positions agree with TRBD1. The CDR3 contains 14 residues. Trimming took 0 bases from V and 5 from J; bases not matched to a gene: 4. Germline CDR1 and CDR2: MNHEY and SVGAGI.

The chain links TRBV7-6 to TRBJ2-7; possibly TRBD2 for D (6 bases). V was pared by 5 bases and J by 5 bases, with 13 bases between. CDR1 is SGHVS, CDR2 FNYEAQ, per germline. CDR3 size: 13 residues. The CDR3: CASSRWREDEQYF. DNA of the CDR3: TGTGCCAGCAGCCGCTGGAGGGAGGACGAGCAGTACTTC.

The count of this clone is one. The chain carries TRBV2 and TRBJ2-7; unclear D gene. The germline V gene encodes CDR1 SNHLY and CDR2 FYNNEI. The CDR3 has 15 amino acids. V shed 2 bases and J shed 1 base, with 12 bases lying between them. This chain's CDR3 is CASSEQQERSYEQYF. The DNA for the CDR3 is TGTGCCAGCAGTGAACAACAAGAACGTTCCTACGAGCAGTACTTC. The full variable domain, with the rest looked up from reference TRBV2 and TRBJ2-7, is EPEVTQTPSHQVTQMGQEVILRCVPISNHLYFYWYRQILGQKVEFLVSFYNNEISEKSEIFDDQFSVERPDGSNFTLKIRSTKLEDSAMYFCASSEQQERSYEQYFGPGTRLTVT.

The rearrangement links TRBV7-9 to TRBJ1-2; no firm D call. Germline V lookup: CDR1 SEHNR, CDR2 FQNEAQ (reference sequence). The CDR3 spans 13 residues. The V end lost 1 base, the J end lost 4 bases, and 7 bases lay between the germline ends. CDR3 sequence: CASSLDSFYGYTF. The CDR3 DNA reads TGTGCCAGCAGCTTAGATTCCTTCTATGGCTACACCTTC.

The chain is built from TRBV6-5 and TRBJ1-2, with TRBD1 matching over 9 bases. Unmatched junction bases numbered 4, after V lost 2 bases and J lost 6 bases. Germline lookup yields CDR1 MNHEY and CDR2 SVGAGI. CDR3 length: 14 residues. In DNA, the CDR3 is TGTGCCAGCAGTTACGCCTGGACAGGGGATGGCTACACCTTC. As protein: CASSYAWTGDGYTF.

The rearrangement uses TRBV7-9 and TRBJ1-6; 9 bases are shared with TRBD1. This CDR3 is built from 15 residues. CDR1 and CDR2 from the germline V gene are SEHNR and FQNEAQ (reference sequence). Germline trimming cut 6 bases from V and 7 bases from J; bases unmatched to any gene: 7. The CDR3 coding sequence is TGTGCCAGCAGGCCATCGACAGGGGGAAATTCACCCCTCCACTTT. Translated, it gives CASRPSTGGNSPLHF.

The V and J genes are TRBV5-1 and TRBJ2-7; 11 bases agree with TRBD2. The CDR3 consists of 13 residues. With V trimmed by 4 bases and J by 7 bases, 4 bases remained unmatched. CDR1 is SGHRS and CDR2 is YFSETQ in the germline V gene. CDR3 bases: TGCGCCAGCAGCCCACTAGCGGGGGTAGAGCAGTACTTC. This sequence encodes CASSPLAGVEQYF.

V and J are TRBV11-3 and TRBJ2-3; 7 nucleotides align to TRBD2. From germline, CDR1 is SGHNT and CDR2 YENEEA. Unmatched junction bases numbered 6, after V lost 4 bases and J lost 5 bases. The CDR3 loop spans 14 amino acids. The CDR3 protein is CASSSGTIKDTQYF. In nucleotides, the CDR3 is TGTGCCAGCAGCTCCGGGACTATCAAAGATACGCAGTATTTT.

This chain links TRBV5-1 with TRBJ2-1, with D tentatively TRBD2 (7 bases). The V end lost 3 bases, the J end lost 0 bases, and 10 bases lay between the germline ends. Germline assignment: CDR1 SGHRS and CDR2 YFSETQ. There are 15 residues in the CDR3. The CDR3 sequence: CASSSRGASYNEQFF. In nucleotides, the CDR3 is TGCGCCAGCAGCTCACGGGGGGCCTCCTACAATGAGCAGTTCTTC.

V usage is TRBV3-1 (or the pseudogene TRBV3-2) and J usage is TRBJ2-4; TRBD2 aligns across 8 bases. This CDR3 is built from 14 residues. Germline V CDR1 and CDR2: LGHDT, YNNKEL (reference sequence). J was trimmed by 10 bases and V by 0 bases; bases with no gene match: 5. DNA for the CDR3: TGTGCCAGCAGCCAAGACAGCGGGGGTACAATTCAGTACTTC. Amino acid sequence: CASSQDSGGTIQYF.

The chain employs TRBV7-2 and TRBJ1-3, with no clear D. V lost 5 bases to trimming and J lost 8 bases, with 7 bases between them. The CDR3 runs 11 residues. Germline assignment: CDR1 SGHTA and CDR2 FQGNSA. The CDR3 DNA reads TGTGCCAGCAGCAGCGCGGACACCATATATTTT. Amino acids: CASSSADTIYF.

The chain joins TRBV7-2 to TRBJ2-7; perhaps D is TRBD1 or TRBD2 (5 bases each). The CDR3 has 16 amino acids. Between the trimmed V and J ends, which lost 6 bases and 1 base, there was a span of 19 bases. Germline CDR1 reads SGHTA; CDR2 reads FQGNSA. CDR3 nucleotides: TGTGCCAGCAGTATTCAGGGTTCCTCGGGGTCCTACGAGCAGTACTTC. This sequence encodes CASSIQGSSGSYEQYF. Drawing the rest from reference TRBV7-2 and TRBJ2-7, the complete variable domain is GAGVSQSPSNKVTEKGKDVELRCDPISGHTALYWYRQSLGQGLEFLIYFQGNSAPDKSGLPSDRFSAERTGGSVSTLTIQRTQQEDSAVYLCASSIQGSSGSYEQYFGPGTRLTVT.

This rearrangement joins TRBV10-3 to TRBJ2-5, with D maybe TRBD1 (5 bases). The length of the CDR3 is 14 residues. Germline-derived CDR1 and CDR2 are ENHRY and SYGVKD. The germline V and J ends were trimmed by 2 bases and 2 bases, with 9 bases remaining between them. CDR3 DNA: TGTGCCATCAGTGAGGGACATTCTCAAGAGACCCAGTACTTC. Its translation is CAISEGHSQETQYF.

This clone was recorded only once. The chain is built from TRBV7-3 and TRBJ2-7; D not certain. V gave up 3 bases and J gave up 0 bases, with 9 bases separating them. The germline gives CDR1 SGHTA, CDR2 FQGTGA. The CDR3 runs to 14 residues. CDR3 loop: CASSFQPTSYEQYF. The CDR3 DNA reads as TGTGCCAGCAGCTTCCAGCCTACCTCCTACGAGCAGTACTTC. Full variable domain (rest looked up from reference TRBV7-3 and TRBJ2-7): GAGVSQTPSNKVTEKGKYVELRCDPISGHTALYWYRQSLGQGPEFLIYFQGTGAADDSGLPNDRFFAVRPEGSVSTLKIQRTERGDSAVYLCASSFQPTSYEQYFGPGTRLTVT.

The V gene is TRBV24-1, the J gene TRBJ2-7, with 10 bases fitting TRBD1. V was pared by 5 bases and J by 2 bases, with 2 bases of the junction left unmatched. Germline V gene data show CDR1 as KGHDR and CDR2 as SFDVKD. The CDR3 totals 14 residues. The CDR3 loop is CATSAGTGAYEQYF. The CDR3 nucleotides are TGTGCCACCAGTGCCGGGACAGGGGCCTACGAGCAGTACTTC.

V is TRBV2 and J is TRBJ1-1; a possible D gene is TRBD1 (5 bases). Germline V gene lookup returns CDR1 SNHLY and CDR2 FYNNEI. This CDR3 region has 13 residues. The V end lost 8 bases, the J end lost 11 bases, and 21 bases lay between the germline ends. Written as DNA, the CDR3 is TGTGCCAGCTACGACAGTCTCCCCCTCGGGGCTTTCTTT. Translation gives CASYDSLPLGAFF.